Listed here are 26 T cell receptor beta chains from one sample, sequenced in a study of blood T cells in healthy people across ages. Primed by a sample-barcoded 5' primer and a J-beta primer mix, a second PCR proceeded for 7 to 11 cycles. In TCRdb, the 5' RACE reads were re-called with MiXCR into one record per CDR3 protein. The data show about 1,600,000 distinct CDR3 sequences, around 39% seen once. The specimen sequenced was blood. These receptors originate from a woman younger than 35 in good health.

With regard to this clonotype: One end of the junction is discordant with germline, which a read error may explain. This rearrangement joins TRBV6-1 to TRBJ2-5; D gene ambiguous. CDR3 length equals 16 residues. Germline CDR1 and CDR2: MNHNS and SASEGT. The CDR3 loop is CASSDVSWYSQETRYF. In DNA, the CDR3 is TGTGCCAGCAGTGATGTCTCGTGGTATAGCCAAGAGACCCGGTACTTC.

Worth noting for this clonotype: Given a much more abundant clone one base away, this may be a read error. This chain uses TRBV6-5 with TRBJ2-7; D unclear. The CDR3 totals 11 residues. CDR1 is MNHEY, CDR2 SVGAGI, per germline. The CDR3 DNA follows: TGTGCCAGCAGTTACTCCCACGAGCAGTACTTC. Its translation is CASSYSHEQYF.

The rearrangement joins TRBV5-1 to TRBJ2-1; D might be TRBD1 (6 bases). Germline lookup yields CDR1 SGHRS and CDR2 YFSETQ. The CDR3 sequence is 14 residues long. Trimming left V 2 bases short and J 7 bases short, with 13 bases between. The CDR3 DNA reads TGCGCCAGCAGCTTCCTGACAGGTATTAATGAGCAGTTCTTC. Amino acids: CASSFLTGINEQFF.

The chain joins TRBV25-1 to TRBJ1-2; TRBD1 matches 7 bases. The CDR3 loop spans 15 amino acids. Germline V gene data show CDR1 as MGHDK and CDR2 as SYGVNS. Trimming took 4 bases from V and 4 from J; bases not matched to a gene: 9. The CDR3 DNA is TGTGCCAGCAGTGTCTCGGTAGGGGGCGGCTATGGCTACACCTTC. This gives the protein CASSVSVGGGYGYTF.

V usage is TRBV20-1 and J usage is TRBJ2-5; 7 nucleotides agree with TRBD2. The assigned J gene may be wrong: the sequence end matches TRBJ2-1 better. The CDR3 is made up of 14 amino acids. CDR1 and CDR2 (germline): DFQATT, SNEGSKA (reference sequence). CDR3 in amino acids: CSARASGTQETQFF. CDR3 nucleotide sequence: TGCAGTGCTAGAGCTAGCGGTACCCAAGAGACCCAGTTCTTC.

This chain uses TRBV12-3 or TRBV12-4 with TRBJ2-1; 7 bases line up with TRBD2. CDR3 length: 16 residues. V lost 6 bases and J lost 8; bases outside the gene matches: 16. CDR3 bases: TGTGCCAGCAGCCAATTAGCGGGCACGATTGGAGATGAGCAGTTCTTC. This translates into CASSQLAGTIGDEQFF.

This clonotype has only one observation. The V gene is TRBV12-3 or TRBV12-4, the J gene TRBJ1-1, with 7 positions matching TRBD1. The V segment lost 6 bases and the J segment 11 bases; nucleotides outside the gene matches: 9. The CDR3 covers 12 residues. The CDR3, as DNA: TGTGCCAGCAGCCCCGGACAGGCCTGGGCTTTCTTT. It encodes CASSPGQAWAFF.

The rearrangement joins TRBV6-6 to TRBJ1-5; D might be TRBD1 (6 bases). CDR3 length equals 15 residues. Deletions cut 7 bases from V and 5 bases from J, with 18 bases between. Germline V gene sequence: CDR1 MNHNY, CDR2 SVGAGI (reference sequence). CDR3 protein: CASTTPLGGDQPQHF. In DNA form, the CDR3 reads TGTGCCAGCACGACTCCCCTCGGGGGCGATCAGCCCCAGCATTTT.

This sequence joins TRBV18 and TRBJ1-1; D remains ambiguous. Germline V gives CDR1 KGHSH, CDR2 LQKENI. The CDR3 contains 15 residues. V shed 4 bases and J shed 0 bases, with 12 bases lying between them. The CDR3 here is CASSLGVVVNTEAFF. CDR3 DNA sequence: TGTGCCAGCTCACTCGGTGTAGTGGTGAACACTGAAGCTTTCTTT.

The V call is TRBV10-2, the J call TRBJ1-2; possible D gene TRBD1, 6 bases. The germline CDR1 and CDR2 sequences are WSHSY and SAAADI. This CDR3 region has 16 residues. V lost 1 base and J lost 1, with 13 bases in between. The CDR3 bases are TGCGCCAGCAGTGAGTTTTACAGGGCGGTTAACTATGGCTACACCTTC. It specifies CASSEFYRAVNYGYTF.

The chain employs TRBV7-9 and TRBJ1-1; D remains ambiguous. The CDR3 is 16 residues long. The germline V and J ends were trimmed by 4 bases and 2 bases, with 17 bases remaining between them. CDR1 and CDR2 (germline): SEHNR, FQNEAQ (reference sequence). In DNA form, the CDR3 reads TGTGCCAGCAGCTCTTATTGGGGTAGGAGAAACACTGAAGCTTTCTTT. Its protein product is CASSSYWGRRNTEAFF.

The V call is TRBV4-1, the J call TRBJ2-7; no clear D gene. This CDR3 is built from 17 residues. Trimming removed 1 base at V and 3 bases at J, with 19 bases between. The germline V gene has CDR1 MGHRA and CDR2 YSYEKL. CDR3 amino acids: CASSQGAGGTRYYEQYF. The CDR3 DNA is TGCGCCAGCAGCCAAGGGGCTGGTGGCACCAGATACTACGAGCAGTACTTC.

This clonotype turned up a few times. The chain recombines TRBV12-3 or TRBV12-4 with TRBJ2-6; 8 bases map to TRBD1. The junction had 8 bases not matched to a gene; V was cut back by 4 bases and J by 0 bases. This CDR3 has 18 residues. The CDR3 DNA follows: TGTGCCAGCAGTTATCGTCAGGGGGCGACCTCTGGGGCCAACGTCCTGACTTTC. Translation: CASSYRQGATSGANVLTF.

The chain joins TRBV29-1 to TRBJ1-2, with D perhaps matching TRBD1 (5 bases). CDR3 length: 14 residues. Germline CDR1 reads SQVTM; CDR2 reads ANQGSEA. Trimming removed 1 base at V and 1 base at J, with 10 bases between. The DNA of the CDR3 is TGCAGCGTTGAAGGCAGGGTGGGTAACTATGGCTACACCTTC. The encoded protein is CSVEGRVGNYGYTF.

This clonotype came up a few times. The V and J genes are TRBV7-9 and TRBJ1-5, with a tentative D call TRBD1 (5 bases). V dropped 0 bases and J dropped 7 bases, with 13 bases sitting between them. CDR1 is SEHNR and CDR2 is FQNEAQ in the germline V gene (reference sequence). This CDR3 has 15 residues. The chain's CDR3 is CASSLAGAPWQPQHF. CDR3 in DNA: TGTGCCAGCAGCTTAGCAGGGGCCCCTTGGCAGCCCCAGCATTTT.

The J gene is TRBJ2-7, the V gene TRBV7-9; 10 positions agree with TRBD1. The CDR3 is 14 residues long. V shed 7 bases, J shed 5 bases, and the junction held 8 bases outside the gene matches. Germline lookup yields CDR1 SEHNR and CDR2 FQNEAQ (reference sequence). DNA for the CDR3: TGTGCCAGCAACATGGACAGGGGGGTCCACGAGCAGTACTTC. It is translated as CASNMDRGVHEQYF.

On this clonotype: With a much larger clone just one base away, this may be a read error. The gene calls are TRBV7-9 and TRBJ2-1; TRBD2 agrees at 7 bases. This CDR3 comprises 16 residues. Unmatched junction bases numbered 13, after V lost 1 base and J lost 10 bases. The germline V gene has CDR1 SEHNR and CDR2 FQNEAQ (reference sequence). The DNA of the CDR3 is TGTGCCAGCAGCTTAGTCCTAGCGGCAAAGCCCCGCGAGCAGTTCTTC. The encoded protein is CASSLVLAAKPREQFF.

V and J are TRBV3-1 and TRBJ1-6, with 7 nucleotides matching TRBD1. The CDR3 sequence is 16 residues long. Germline CDR1 reads LGHDT; CDR2 reads YNNKEL (reference sequence). J gave up 5 bases and V 5 bases, and 9 bases lay outside the gene matches. The CDR3 nucleotides read TGTGCCAGCAGCAGCCGGGACAGAAAAAATAATTCACCCCTCCACTTT. Residues: CASSSRDRKNNSPLHF.

The chain employs TRBV9 and TRBJ2-1; D might be TRBD1 or TRBD2, each matching 5 bases. The CDR3 has 16 amino acids. V lost 4 bases, J lost 4 bases, and 18 bases lay in between. CDR1 and CDR2 from the germline V gene are SGDLS and YYNGEE. The CDR3 bases are TGTGCCAGCAGCCCCCTCATGGCAGGGACGTACAATGAGCAGTTCTTC. Residues: CASSPLMAGTYNEQFF. The full variable domain, its missing parts supplied by reference TRBV9 and TRBJ2-1, is DSGVTQTPKHLITATGQRVTLRCSPRSGDLSVYWYQQSLDQGLQFLIQYYNGEERAKGNILERFSAQQFPDLHSELNLSSLELGDSALYFCASSPLMAGTYNEQFFGPGTRLTVL.

The chain has TRBV6-6 and TRBJ2-2, with D tentatively TRBD1 or TRBD2 (7 bases each). In germline, CDR1 is MNHNY, CDR2 SVGAGI (reference sequence). CDR3 size: 16 residues. V lost 2 bases to trimming and J lost 4 bases, with 14 bases between them. The CDR3 DNA follows: TGTGCCAGCAGTTACGCCAGGGGGACTACCACCGGGGAGCTGTTTTTT. Protein sequence: CASSYARGTTTGELFF.

The J gene is TRBJ1-5, the V gene TRBV20-1, with 7 bases identical to TRBD1. V was pared by 1 base and J by 5 bases, with 8 bases of the junction left unmatched. Germline CDR1 reads DFQATT; CDR2 reads SNEGSKA (reference sequence). This CDR3 region has 15 residues. In nucleotides, the CDR3 is TGCAGTGCTAGAGCCGGGGACAGAGTTTATCAGCCCCAGCATTTT. Its translation is CSARAGDRVYQPQHF.

This chain connects TRBV7-8 to TRBJ2-4; D is ambiguous. V lost 0 bases and J 6 bases, leaving 12 bases between the germline ends. Germline values: CDR1 SGHVS, CDR2 FQNEAQ. The CDR3 length is 15 residues. The CDR3 DNA reads TGTGCCAGCAGCTTAGCGCTTAGTGGAGTAAACATTCAGTACTTC. It translates to CASSLALSGVNIQYF.

V gene TRBV2 combines with J gene TRBJ2-1; D is undetermined. CDR1 is SNHLY and CDR2 is FYNNEI in the germline V gene. The V gene lost 6 bases and the J gene lost 2 bases, with 14 bases spanning the gap. The CDR3 is made up of 15 amino acids. The DNA for the CDR3 is TGTGCCAGCAGCGTTGGCAGGAACCCCTACAATGAGCAGTTCTTC. Its protein product is CASSVGRNPYNEQFF.

The chain carries TRBV3-1 and TRBJ2-7; 8 bases align to TRBD2. The CDR3 loop spans 16 amino acids. V trimming: 4 bases; J trimming: 6 bases; junction bases outside the gene matches: 14. The V gene's germline CDR1 is LGHDT and CDR2 YNNKEL (reference sequence). DNA of the CDR3: TGTGCCAGCAGCCCGAGGGGACTAGTTTTCCCAGGCGAGCAGTACTTC. Translated: CASSPRGLVFPGEQYF.

The chain joins TRBV20-1 to TRBJ2-1; TRBD2 agrees at 7 bases. Per the germline V gene, CDR1 is DFQATT and CDR2 is SNEGSKA (reference sequence). The CDR3 spans 17 residues. The ends lost 3 bases at V and 7 bases at J; junction bases unmatched: 18. In DNA form, the CDR3 reads TGCAGTGCTAGGGGGTCCGCGGCGGCGGGAGTAATAAATGAGCAGTTCTTC. Translating it yields CSARGSAAAGVINEQFF.

The V gene is TRBV28, the J gene TRBJ2-7; a possible D gene is TRBD1 (8 bases). The V gene's germline CDR1 is MDHEN and CDR2 SYDVKM. V was clipped by 6 bases and J by 3 bases, with 18 bases between them. The CDR3 spans 15 residues. This chain's CDR3 is CASSYRGGKGYEQYF. The CDR3 nucleotides are TGTGCCAGCAGCTACAGGGGGGGTAAGGGCTACGAGCAGTACTTC.